This T cell receptor beta chain came from a study of blood T cell repertoires in COVID-19. Study information: Sample material is recorded as cDNA or gDNA derived from T cells, B-cell-depleted T cells, or PBMCs.

The V segment lost 4 bases and the J segment 4 bases; nucleotides outside the gene matches: 13. The CDR3 loop spans 17 amino acids. Per germline, CDR1 LGHNA and CDR2 YNFKEQ. Authors' analysis steps: Amplification of reference gene primers provided the estimated nucleated cell counts. Only in-frame clones appear in the TCRdb table, and some are missing; sequencing was by immunoSEQ multiplex PCR. V, J and clone size were drawn from that table, and D and trimming were deduced from the DNA. The data show roughly 140,000 clones, with approximately 88% seen just once and around 26% held by the top ten. The specimen sequenced was peripheral blood. This chain links TRBV4-2 with TRBJ2-1, with 7 bases aligning to TRBD2. The receptor was derived from a human donor in a cohort sampled during active COVID-19. The CDR3 coding sequence is TGTGCCAGCAGCCCCGATCATGGGGAGCGGGAATACAATGAGCAGTTCTTC. This codes for CASSPDHGEREYNEQFF.